The next 27 T cell receptor beta chains were all read from a single sample in a study of blood T cell repertoires in COVID-19. This table comes from immunoSEQ multiplex PCR, and its TCRdb copy is limited to in-frame clones, with some not included. The data hold about 40,000 clones, with approximately 84% observed a single time. The material sequenced was peripheral blood. The receptor set was obtained from a man between 50 and 59 years old with active or convalescent COVID-19.

The J gene is TRBJ1-2, the V gene TRBV6-5, with 9 nucleotides matching TRBD1. The CDR3 extends over 14 amino acids. Per germline, CDR1 MNHEY and CDR2 SVGAGI. V was clipped by 10 bases and J by 4 bases; unmatched bases: 10. The CDR3 loop is CAISKGTGTYGYTF. DNA of the CDR3: TGTGCCATCTCGAAGGGGACAGGGACCTATGGCTACACCTTC.

This chain connects TRBV14 to TRBJ1-2; no definite D call. Germline CDR1 is SGHDN and CDR2 is FVKESK. This CDR3 is built from 15 residues. V gave up 0 bases and J gave up 3 bases, with 11 bases separating them. The CDR3 DNA sequence: TGTGCCAGCAGCCAAGAATTGGTAGCAGACTATGGCTACACCTTC. It translates to CASSQELVADYGYTF.

CDR3 loop: CASSLRTGVETQYF. The CDR3, as DNA: TGTGCCAGCAGCCTCCGGACAGGGGTAGAGACCCAGTACTTC. This chain links TRBV3-1 (or the pseudogene TRBV3-2) with TRBJ2-5, with 9 bases fitting TRBD1. J lost 4 bases, V lost 4 bases, and 4 bases had no gene match. Germline V lookup: CDR1 LGHDT, CDR2 YNNKEL (reference sequence). This CDR3 spans 14 amino acids.

The chain uses TRBV7-6 and TRBJ2-1, with 7 bases fitting TRBD2. V shed 2 bases, J shed 2 bases, and the junction held 9 bases outside the gene matches. The germline CDR1 and CDR2 sequences are SGHVS and FNYEAQ. The CDR3 runs 17 residues. The CDR3 loop is CASSLRGPLAAYNEQFF. The CDR3 DNA reads TGTGCCAGCAGCTTAAGGGGTCCTCTAGCGGCCTACAATGAGCAGTTCTTC.

V usage is TRBV15 and J usage is TRBJ1-1, with D perhaps TRBD1 (6 bases). CDR3 size: 17 residues. V was shortened by 0 bases and J by 6 bases, with 20 bases between the two germline ends. CDR1 and CDR2 (germline): LNHNV, YYDKDF (reference sequence). This chain's CDR3 is CATSRDGVYPGDPEAFF. The CDR3 nucleotides are TGTGCCACCAGCAGAGATGGGGTCTACCCAGGGGACCCTGAAGCTTTCTTT.

By sample share, this clone is medium-sized (0.01 to 0.1%). The chain uses TRBV14 and TRBJ1-2, with D maybe TRBD1 (5 bases). This CDR3 is 17 amino acids long. Trimming took off 1 base at V and 4 bases at J, with 19 bases between the two ends. Germline values: CDR1 SGHDN, CDR2 FVKESK. This CDR3 reads CASSQGPRGRESYGYTF. As DNA, the CDR3 is TGTGCCAGCAGCCAAGGGCCGCGGGGCCGCGAGAGCTATGGCTACACCTTC.

The rearrangement uses TRBV7-8 and TRBJ1-5, with TRBD1 identical over 10 bases. The germline CDR1 and CDR2 sequences are SGHVS and FQNEAQ. The CDR3 has 15 amino acids. Trimming removed 6 bases from V and 3 bases from J; junction bases left unmatched: 5. The CDR3 spells CASRRGTGANQPQHF. The CDR3 DNA sequence: TGTGCCAGCAGGCGGGGGACAGGGGCCAATCAGCCCCAGCATTTT.

The rearrangement joins TRBV28 to TRBJ1-5; 7 positions match TRBD1. The trim removed 5 bases at V and 2 bases at J, leaving 3 bases unmatched. CDR3 length equals 14 residues. CDR1 MDHEN and CDR2 SYDVKM come from the germline V gene. The CDR3 spells CASSDRVGNQPQHF. CDR3 bases: TGTGCCAGCAGTGACAGGGTTGGCAATCAGCCCCAGCATTTT. The whole variable domain, remainder taken from reference TRBV28 and TRBJ1-5, is DVKVTQSSRYLVKRTGEKVFLECVQDMDHENMFWYRQDPGLGLRLIYFSYDVKMKEKGDIPEGYSVSREKKERFSLILESASTNQTSMYLCASSDRVGNQPQHFGDGTRLSIL.

V and J are TRBV5-5 and TRBJ1-1; TRBD1 agrees at 8 bases. J gave up 2 bases and V 0 bases, and 6 bases lay outside the gene matches. The CDR3 consists of 16 residues. The germline V gene encodes CDR1 SGHKS and CDR2 YYEKEE (reference sequence). The CDR3 loop is CASSLVWQGANTEAFF. In DNA form, the CDR3 reads TGTGCCAGCAGCTTGGTATGGCAGGGGGCCAACACTGAAGCTTTCTTT.

This rearrangement joins TRBV4-2 to TRBJ2-5; TRBD2 is a possible D gene (5 bases). The V gene lost 4 bases and the J gene lost 1 base, with 22 bases spanning the gap. This CDR3 has 18 residues. Germline V gene lookup returns CDR1 LGHNA and CDR2 YNFKEQ. CDR3 DNA sequence: TGTGCCAGCAGCCGAGGTAGTAGGCTAGCAGAGTCCCAAGAGACCCAGTACTTC. This sequence encodes CASSRGSRLAESQETQYF.

The CDR3: CASSPGGGYEQYF. In nucleotides, the CDR3 is TGTGCCAGCAGTCCGGGGGGGGGCTACGAGCAGTACTTC. The J gene is TRBJ2-7, the V gene TRBV27, with 8 bases matching TRBD2. Trimming took 5 bases from V and 3 from J; bases not matched to a gene: 3. The CDR3 runs to 13 residues. CDR1 MNHEY and CDR2 SMNVEV come from the germline V gene (reference sequence).

The chain joins TRBV30 to TRBJ1-3; no clear D. The V and J ends lost 0 bases and 0 bases respectively, with 9 bases between them. CDR3 length: 15 amino acids. Germline V gives CDR1 GTSNPN, CDR2 SVGIG (reference sequence). CDR3 protein: CAWSVLHSSGNTIYF. In nucleotides, the CDR3 is TGTGCCTGGAGTGTACTCCATTCCTCTGGAAACACCATATATTTT.

The chain carries TRBV5-5 and TRBJ2-5, with 8 bases aligning to TRBD1. V lost 4 bases and J lost 3; bases outside the gene matches: 11. The germline CDR1 and CDR2 sequences are SGHKS and YYEKEE (reference sequence). CDR3 length: 16 amino acids. The chain's CDR3 is CASSIGQGAGEETQYF. The CDR3 DNA follows: TGTGCCAGCAGCATAGGACAGGGCGCAGGGGAAGAGACCCAGTACTTC.

As for this clone: The sample carries other DNA sequences with the same CDR3. The chain uses TRBV11-3 and TRBJ2-6, with 10 bases that match TRBD2. The CDR3 runs to 16 residues. The junction had 3 bases not matched to a gene; V was cut back by 5 bases and J by 2 bases. CDR1 is SGHNT and CDR2 is YENEEA in the germline V gene. The DNA for the CDR3 is TGTGCCAGCAGCGAAGCGGGAGGGCCTGGGGCCAACGTCCTGACTTTC. Its protein is CASSEAGGPGANVLTF.

The chain carries TRBV5-1 and TRBJ2-2, with D unclear. CDR3 size: 15 residues. Trimming shortened V by 0 bases and J by 7 bases, and 13 bases separated the two germline ends. Germline CDR1 is SGHRS and CDR2 is YFSETQ. The CDR3 spells CASSLGLLVFGELFF. In nucleotides, the CDR3 is TGCGCCAGCAGCTTGGGGCTGCTGGTTTTCGGGGAGCTGTTTTTT.

The J gene is TRBJ2-7, the V gene TRBV12-3 or TRBV12-4, with 7 bases fitting TRBD1. With V trimmed by 7 bases and J by 4 bases, 4 bases remained unmatched. The CDR3 covers 12 residues. Here the CDR3 reads CASTPTGYEQYF. The CDR3 nucleotides read TGTGCCAGCACCCCGACAGGGTACGAGCAGTACTTC.

This clone has a single count. The chain combines TRBV27 with TRBJ2-7, with TRBD1 identical over 11 bases. There are 15 residues in the CDR3. Per germline, CDR1 MNHEY and CDR2 SMNVEV (reference sequence). V shed 3 bases, J shed 2 bases, and the junction held 3 bases outside the gene matches. CDR3 sequence: CASSLRTGGAYEQYF. DNA for the CDR3: TGTGCCAGCAGTTTGCGGACAGGGGGCGCCTACGAGCAGTACTTC.

CDR3 sequence: CASSLKTNTQYF. DNA of the CDR3: TGCGCCAGCAGCCTCAAAACAAATACGCAGTATTTT. The rearrangement joins TRBV5-1 to TRBJ2-3, with D unresolved. Trimming shortened V by 4 bases and J by 7 bases, and 10 bases separated the two germline ends. CDR1 and CDR2 from the germline V gene are SGHRS and YFSETQ. The CDR3 has 12 residues.

The V gene is TRBV6-5, the J gene TRBJ1-2; possibly TRBD1 for D (6 bases). Between the trimmed V and J ends, which lost 0 bases and 6 bases, there was a span of 14 bases. The CDR3 is 15 amino acids. CDR1 and CDR2 (germline): MNHEY, SVGAGI. The CDR3 loop is CASSYSLPGVNGYTF. As DNA, the CDR3 is TGTGCCAGCAGTTACTCGCTCCCAGGGGTAAATGGCTACACCTTC.

The chain is built from TRBV6-5 and TRBJ1-2; D call uncertain. V dropped 6 bases and J dropped 4 bases, with 12 bases sitting between them. This CDR3 has 13 residues. The germline V gene encodes CDR1 MNHEY and CDR2 SVGAGI. The chain's CDR3 is CASRTAPFYGYTF. DNA for the CDR3: TGTGCCAGCAGGACTGCTCCCTTCTATGGCTACACCTTC.

The rearrangement links TRBV12-5 to TRBJ1-6; 7 bases fit TRBD1. The ends lost 5 bases at V and 9 bases at J; junction bases unmatched: 10. CDR1 and CDR2 from the germline V gene are LGHNT and FRNRAP. This CDR3 contains 15 residues. CDR3 bases: TGTGCTAGTGGTCTTCGGACAGGAGGACTTTCACCCCTCCACTTT. It yields the protein CASGLRTGGLSPLHF.

The chain has TRBV2 and TRBJ1-2; possible D gene TRBD1, 6 bases. V gave up 6 bases and J gave up 7 bases, with 21 bases separating them. The CDR3 extends over 15 amino acids. Germline V gene sequence: CDR1 SNHLY, CDR2 FYNNEI. Written as DNA, the CDR3 is TGTGCCAGCAGGCGCCGGGACACGGATCAGGGTGGCTACACCTTC. It codes for CASRRRDTDQGGYTF.

The chain joins TRBV29-1 to TRBJ1-2; 10 nucleotides line up with TRBD1. The CDR3 is 14 amino acids. CDR1 and CDR2 (germline): SQVTM, ANQGSEA. The junction had 5 bases not matched to a gene; V was cut back by 3 bases and J by 4 bases. The CDR3 bases are TGCAGCGTTGAGGGGACAGGGGATGGCTATGGCTACACCTTC. Its protein product is CSVEGTGDGYGYTF.

The rearrangement links TRBV29-1 to TRBJ1-2, with TRBD1 identical over 8 bases. This CDR3 has 15 residues. V dropped 0 bases and J dropped 4; count of bases not matched to a gene: 7. CDR1 is SQVTM and CDR2 is ANQGSEA in the germline V gene. CDR3 sequence (DNA): TGCAGCGTTGAAGATCTTCCCAGGGGGCCCTATGGCTACACCTTC. Translated, it gives CSVEDLPRGPYGYTF.

The rearrangement links TRBV5-1 to TRBJ2-1; 8 nucleotides match TRBD2. The CDR3 length is 16 residues. V lost 2 bases to trimming and J lost 2 bases; unmatched junction nucleotides: 6. Per germline, CDR1 SGHRS and CDR2 YFSETQ. The CDR3 nucleotides read TGCGCCAGCAGCTTACAAGGCGGGGGGCCCTACAATGAGCAGTTCTTC. It is translated as CASSLQGGGPYNEQFF.

The chain recombines TRBV7-8 with TRBJ2-3; 8 bases are a match to TRBD2. Trimming removed 4 bases from V and 1 base from J; junction bases left unmatched: 7. CDR1 and CDR2 from the germline V gene are SGHVS and FQNEAQ. This CDR3 is 16 amino acids long. The CDR3 DNA is TGTGCCAGCAGCTCGAAGAACGGGGGGGGCACAGATACGCAGTATTTT. It specifies CASSSKNGGGTDTQYF.

The rearrangement joins TRBV15 to TRBJ2-5, with a possible D match to TRBD1 (5 bases). CDR3 length equals 14 residues. Germline CDR1 is LNHNV and CDR2 is YYDKDF (reference sequence). V lost 4 bases, J lost 5 bases, and 14 bases lay in between. CDR3 coding DNA: TGTGCCACCAGCAAGGACACCCTCCATGAGACCCAGTACTTC. It is translated as CATSKDTLHETQYF.